These T cell receptor beta chains were read from a single sample in a study of blood T cell repertoires in COVID-19. Measured with immunoSEQ multiplex PCR; TCRdb has only the in-frame clones, and not every one. The sample shows approximately 220,000 clones, 85% of them seen only once. The sample was PBMCs or T cells enriched from blood (not recorded which). These receptors all come from a man aged 40-50 years who had recovered from COVID-19. The CDR3 runs from the conserved cysteine through the conserved F or W. The order of the fields is clone size, J gene, D gene, V gene, CDR3 protein, CDR3 DNA. A D gene is named only where the DNA matches it firmly. Where a row states a size, it is once, few, many or the class of an expanded clone; other rows omit it.

once TRBJ1-2 NA TRBV5-1 CASSFDSNNYGYTF TGCGCCAGCAGCTTCGACAGCAATAACTATGGCTACACCTTC
few TRBJ1-5 TRBD1 TRBV10-3 CAISDGDRGLGQPQHF TGTGCCATCAGTGACGGGGACAGGGGGTTGGGTCAGCCCCAGCATTTT
once TRBJ2-7 TRBD1 TRBV28 CASTGRDRAHEQYF TGTGCCAGCACGGGTCGGGACAGGGCCCACGAGCAGTACTTC
NA TRBJ1-1 TRBD1 TRBV5-1 CASSSNRGGSIRDTEAFF TGCGCCAGCAGCTCTAACAGGGGCGGTTCTATTAGGGACACTGAAGCTTTCTTT
NA TRBJ2-1 TRBD2 TRBV29-1 CSGRTTSGSLF TGCAGCGGCAGGACCACTAGCGGGAGTCTCTTC
NA TRBJ2-7 TRBD2 TRBV20-1 CSAPLASEQYF TGCAGTGCGCCACTAGCGAGCGAGCAGTACTTC
once TRBJ2-2 TRBD2 TRBV19 CASSIVVLAGVIRNTGELFF TGTGCCAGTAGTATAGTAGTGCTAGCGGGAGTGATTCGGAACACCGGGGAGCTGTTTTTT
NA TRBJ2-3 NA TRBV29-1 CSAGDQHGSTQYF TGCAGCGCCGGGGATCAGCATGGGAGTACGCAGTATTTT
NA TRBJ1-5 NA TRBV19 CASSILWGDSNQPQHF TGTGCCAGTAGTATATTGTGGGGGGATAGCAATCAGCCCCAGCATTTT
NA TRBJ2-3 TRBD1 TRBV27 CASRTGSDTQYF TGTGCCAGCAGGACAGGGTCAGATACGCAGTATTTT
NA TRBJ1-1 TRBD1 TRBV11-1 CASSPLTGGIAEAFF TGTGCCAGCAGCCCCCTGACAGGGGGCATAGCTGAAGCTTTCTTT
NA TRBJ2-5 TRBD1 TRBV28 CASSHRPGQGETQYF TGTGCCAGCAGCCACAGACCGGGACAGGGGGAGACCCAGTACTTC
NA TRBJ2-1 NA TRBV10-3 CAISDFRASNSNEQFF TGTGCCATCAGTGATTTTAGAGCTTCTAATTCCAATGAGCAGTTCTTC
NA TRBJ2-3 TRBD2 TRBV27 CASSSTSGRAFPDTQYF TGTGCCAGCAGTTCTACTAGCGGGAGGGCCTTCCCAGATACGCAGTATTTT
NA TRBJ2-1 TRBD2 TRBV13 CASSPGLAGLPSYNEQFF TGTGCCAGCAGCCCGGGACTAGCGGGACTCCCCTCCTACAATGAGCAGTTCTTC
NA TRBJ1-1 NA TRBV6-5 CASSYLGASNTEAFF TGTGCCAGCAGTTACTTGGGGGCGAGTAACACTGAAGCTTTCTTT
once TRBJ1-1 NA TRBV24-1 CATSASGRGMNTEAFF TGTGCCACCAGTGCCTCTGGCAGGGGTATGAACACTGAAGCTTTCTTT
NA TRBJ2-7 NA TRBV5-1 CASSLEAGATYEQYF TGCGCCAGCAGCTTGGAGGCGGGGGCGACCTACGAGCAGTACTTC
NA TRBJ1-1 TRBD1 TRBV4-2 CASSPSGTGEEAFF TGTGCCAGCAGCCCAAGTGGGACAGGGGAGGAAGCTTTCTTT
NA TRBJ1-5 NA TRBV3-1/TRBV3-2 CASSRDNRAAQPQHF TGTGCCAGCAGCCGGGACAACAGGGCAGCTCAGCCCCAGCATTTT
NA TRBJ2-2 NA TRBV14 CASTTSGRGYTGELFF TGTGCCAGCACCACCAGCGGCAGGGGCTACACCGGGGAGCTGTTTTTT
NA TRBJ2-2 NA TRBV11-2 CASSLSRGTGELFF TGTGCCAGCAGCTTAAGCAGGGGCACCGGGGAGCTGTTTTTT
NA TRBJ1-1 NA TRBV19 CASSRRQETEAFF TGTGCCAGTAGTCGCCGACAGGAGACTGAAGCTTTCTTT
NA TRBJ2-5 NA TRBV11-2 CASSLDPGGLETQYF TGTGCCAGCAGCTTAGATCCGGGGGGCTTGGAGACCCAGTACTTC
NA TRBJ2-3 TRBD2 TRBV11-2 CASSFPGLATDTQYF TGTGCCAGCAGCTTCCCGGGACTAGCGACAGATACGCAGTATTTT
NA TRBJ2-3 NA TRBV4-3 CASSQAVVTGLNTDTQYF TGCGCCAGCAGCCAAGCGGTAGTTACCGGACTTAACACAGATACGCAGTATTTT
NA TRBJ2-7 TRBD1 TRBV19 CASSLAGPGQGEQYF TGTGCCAGTAGTCTGGCGGGACCTGGACAGGGCGAGCAGTACTTC
few TRBJ1-5 TRBD1 TRBV10-3 CAISEGRQGHQPQHF TGTGCCATCAGTGAGGGTCGACAGGGGCATCAGCCCCAGCATTTT
NA TRBJ2-1 TRBD2 TRBV6-2/TRBV6-3 CASSYSGTSGIYNEQFF TGTGCCAGCAGTTACTCGGGGACTAGCGGGATCTACAATGAGCAGTTCTTC
NA TRBJ2-3 TRBD1 TRBV9 CASSPRPGDRNTQYF TGTGCCAGCAGCCCACGCCCAGGGGACAGAAATACGCAGTATTTT
NA TRBJ2-3 TRBD2 TRBV14 CASSQAAGGPLRSDTQYF TGTGCCAGCAGCCAAGCAGCGGGAGGCCCATTGAGGTCAGATACGCAGTATTTT
NA TRBJ1-2 TRBD1 TRBV25-1 CASSAGTAYGYTF TGTGCCAGCAGTGCCGGGACAGCCTATGGCTACACCTTC
NA TRBJ2-3 NA TRBV4-2 CASSQEGQISTDTQYF TGTGCCAGCAGCCAAGAAGGACAGATAAGCACAGATACGCAGTATTTT
NA TRBJ2-7 NA TRBV20-1 CSAAEGVEQYF TGCAGTGCTGCGGAAGGGGTCGAGCAGTACTTC
few TRBJ1-3 NA TRBV10-3 CAISDIDSYSGNTIYF TGTGCCATCAGTGATATCGACAGCTACTCTGGAAACACCATATATTTT
NA TRBJ2-1 NA TRBV7-2 CASSRTGSSYNEQFF TGTGCCAGCAGCCGCACGGGGAGCTCCTACAATGAGCAGTTCTTC
NA TRBJ2-7 NA TRBV19 CASSIAPYWGGASYEQYF TGTGCCAGTAGTATAGCCCCCTATTGGGGGGGCGCGTCCTACGAGCAGTACTTC
NA TRBJ2-7 NA TRBV3-1/TRBV3-2 CASSQENRYEQYF TGTGCCAGCAGCCAAGAAAATCGGTACGAGCAGTACTTC
NA TRBJ2-3 TRBD2 TRBV2 CATRGLAASSTDTQYF TGTGCCACCAGAGGGCTAGCGGCTTCTAGCACAGATACGCAGTATTTT
NA TRBJ1-1 NA TRBV10-3 CAISDGAVEAFF TGTGCCATCAGTGATGGGGCAGTTGAAGCTTTCTTT
NA TRBJ2-1 TRBD1 TRBV9 CASSVQPGQGAYNEQFF TGTGCCAGCAGCGTACAACCGGGACAGGGGGCCTACAATGAGCAGTTCTTC
NA TRBJ1-6 TRBD1 TRBV18 CASSPWGGQGSPLHF TGTGCCAGCTCACCGTGGGGGGGACAGGGATCACCCCTCCACTTT